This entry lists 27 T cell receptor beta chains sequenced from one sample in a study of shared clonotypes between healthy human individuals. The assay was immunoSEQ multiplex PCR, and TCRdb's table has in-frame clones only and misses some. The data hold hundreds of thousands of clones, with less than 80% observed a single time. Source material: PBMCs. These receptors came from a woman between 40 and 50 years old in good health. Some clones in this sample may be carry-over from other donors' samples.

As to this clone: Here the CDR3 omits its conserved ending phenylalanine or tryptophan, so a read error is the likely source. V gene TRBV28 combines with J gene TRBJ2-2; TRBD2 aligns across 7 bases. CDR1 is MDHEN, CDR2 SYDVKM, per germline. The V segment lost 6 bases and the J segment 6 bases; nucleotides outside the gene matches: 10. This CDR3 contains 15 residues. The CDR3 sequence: CASRKASGNAGELFS. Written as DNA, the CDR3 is TGTGCCAGCAGGAAGGCTAGCGGTAACGCCGGGGAGCTGTTTTCT.

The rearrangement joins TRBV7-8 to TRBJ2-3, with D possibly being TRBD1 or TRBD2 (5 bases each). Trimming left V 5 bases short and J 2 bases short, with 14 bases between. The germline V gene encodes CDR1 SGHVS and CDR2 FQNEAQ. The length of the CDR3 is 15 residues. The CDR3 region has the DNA TGTGCCAGCAGCCGTGCTGGGACGGTCACAGATACGCAGTATTTT. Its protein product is CASSRAGTVTDTQYF.

CDR3 nucleotides: TGCGCCAGCGGGCACCGGACAGGGGCCGGCAATGAGCAGTTCTTC. Translated, it gives CASGHRTGAGNEQFF. V and J are TRBV5-1 and TRBJ2-1, with TRBD1 identical over 9 bases. The CDR3 is 15 residues long. Germline-derived CDR1 and CDR2 are SGHRS and YFSETQ. Germline trimming cut 7 bases from V and 6 bases from J; bases unmatched to any gene: 11.

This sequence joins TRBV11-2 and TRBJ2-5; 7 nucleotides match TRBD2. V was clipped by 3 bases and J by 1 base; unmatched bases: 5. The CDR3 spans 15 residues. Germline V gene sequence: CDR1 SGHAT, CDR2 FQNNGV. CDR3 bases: TGTGCCAGCAGCTTTGGGGCTAGCGGCCAAGAGACCCAGTACTTC. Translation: CASSFGASGQETQYF.

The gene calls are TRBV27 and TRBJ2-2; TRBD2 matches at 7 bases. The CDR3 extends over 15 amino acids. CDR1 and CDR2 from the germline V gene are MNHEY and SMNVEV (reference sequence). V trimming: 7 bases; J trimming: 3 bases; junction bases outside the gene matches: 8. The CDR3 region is CASTPLAGDTGELFF. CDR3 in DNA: TGTGCCAGCACCCCACTGGCGGGAGACACCGGGGAGCTGTTTTTT.

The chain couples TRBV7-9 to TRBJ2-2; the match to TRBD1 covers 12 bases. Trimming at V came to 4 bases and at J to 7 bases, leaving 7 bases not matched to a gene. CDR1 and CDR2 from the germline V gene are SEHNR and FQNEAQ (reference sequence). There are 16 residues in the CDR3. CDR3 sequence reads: CASSSPGQGASGELFF. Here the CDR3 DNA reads TGTGCCAGCAGCTCACCGGGACAGGGGGCTAGCGGGGAGCTGTTTTTT.

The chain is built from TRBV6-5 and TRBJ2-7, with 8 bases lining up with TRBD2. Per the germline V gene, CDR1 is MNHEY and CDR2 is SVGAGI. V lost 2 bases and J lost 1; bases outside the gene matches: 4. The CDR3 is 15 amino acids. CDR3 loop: CASSYSQRESYEQYF. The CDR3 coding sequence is TGTGCCAGCAGTTACAGCCAGCGGGAGTCCTACGAGCAGTACTTC.

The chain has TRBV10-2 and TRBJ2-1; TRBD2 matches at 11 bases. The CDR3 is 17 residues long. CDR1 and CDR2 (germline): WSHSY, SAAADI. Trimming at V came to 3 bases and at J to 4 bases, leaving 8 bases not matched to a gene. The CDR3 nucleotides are TGCGCCAGCAGTGACCCGGGACTAGCGGACGCTTACAATGAGCAGTTCTTC. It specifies CASSDPGLADAYNEQFF.

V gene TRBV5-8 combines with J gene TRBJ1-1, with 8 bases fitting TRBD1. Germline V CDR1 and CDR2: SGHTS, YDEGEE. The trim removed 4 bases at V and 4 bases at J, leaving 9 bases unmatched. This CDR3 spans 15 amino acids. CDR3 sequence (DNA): TGTGCCAGCAGCCTGGACAGGGTCGAGACCACTGAAGCTTTCTTT. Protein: CASSLDRVETTEAFF.

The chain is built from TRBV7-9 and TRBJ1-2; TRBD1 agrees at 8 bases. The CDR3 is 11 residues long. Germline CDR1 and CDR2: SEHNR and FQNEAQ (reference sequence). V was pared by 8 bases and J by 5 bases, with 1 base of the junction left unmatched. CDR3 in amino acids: CASGQGYGYTF. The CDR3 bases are TGTGCCAGCGGACAGGGTTATGGCTACACCTTC. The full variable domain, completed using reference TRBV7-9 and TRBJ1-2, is DTGVSQNPRHKITKRGQNVTFRCDPISEHNRLYWYRQTLGQGPEFLTYFQNEAQLEKSRLLSDRFSAERPKGSFSTLEIQRTEQGDSAMYLCASGQGYGYTFGSGTRLTVV.

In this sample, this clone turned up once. CDR3 sequence reads: CASSLAIGTDGYTF. The CDR3, as DNA: TGTGCCAGCAGCTTAGCGATAGGGACAGATGGCTACACCTTC. V gene TRBV7-2 combines with J gene TRBJ1-2, with 7 bases fitting TRBD1. J lost 6 bases, V lost 0 bases, and 4 bases had no gene match. The CDR3 is 14 amino acids. From germline, CDR1 is SGHTA and CDR2 FQGNSA.

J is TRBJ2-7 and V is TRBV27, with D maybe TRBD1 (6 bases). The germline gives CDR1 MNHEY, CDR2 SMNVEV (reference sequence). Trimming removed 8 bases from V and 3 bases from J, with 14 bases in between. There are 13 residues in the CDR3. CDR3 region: CASGQPPLYEQYF. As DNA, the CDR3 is TGTGCCAGCGGACAGCCCCCCCTCTACGAGCAGTACTTC.

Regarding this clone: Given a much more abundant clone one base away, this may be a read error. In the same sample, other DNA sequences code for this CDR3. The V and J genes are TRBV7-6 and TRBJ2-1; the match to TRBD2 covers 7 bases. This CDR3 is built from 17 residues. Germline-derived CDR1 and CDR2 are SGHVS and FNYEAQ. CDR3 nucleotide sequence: TGCGCCAGCAGCTTAGCCTCTATGGGCGGGGGCTACAATGAGCAGTTCTTC. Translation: CASSLASMGGGYNEQFF.

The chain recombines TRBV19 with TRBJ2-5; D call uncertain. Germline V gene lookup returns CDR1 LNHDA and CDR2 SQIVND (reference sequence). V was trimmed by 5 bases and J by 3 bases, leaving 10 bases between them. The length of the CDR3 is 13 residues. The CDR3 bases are TGTGCCAGTAGTGGACCTTATGAAGAGACCCAGTACTTC. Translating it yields CASSGPYEETQYF.

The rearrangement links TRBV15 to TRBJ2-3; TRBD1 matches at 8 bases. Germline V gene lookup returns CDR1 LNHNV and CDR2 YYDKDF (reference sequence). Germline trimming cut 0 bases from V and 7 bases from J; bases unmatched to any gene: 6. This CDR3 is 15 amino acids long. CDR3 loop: CATSRDLRTGNTQYF. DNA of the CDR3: TGTGCCACCAGCAGAGATCTCCGGACAGGGAATACGCAGTATTTT.

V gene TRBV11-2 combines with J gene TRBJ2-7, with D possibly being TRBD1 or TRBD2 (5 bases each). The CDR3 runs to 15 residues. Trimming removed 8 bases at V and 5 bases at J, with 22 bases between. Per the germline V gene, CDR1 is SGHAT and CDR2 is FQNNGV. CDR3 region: CASHSVRAGRHEQYF. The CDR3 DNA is TGTGCCAGCCATTCCGTTAGGGCAGGGAGACACGAGCAGTACTTC. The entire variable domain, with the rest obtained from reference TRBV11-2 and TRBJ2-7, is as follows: EAGVAQSPRYKIIEKRQSVAFWCNPISGHATLYWYQQILGQGPKLLIQFQNNGVVDDSQLPKDRFSAERLKGVDSTLKIQPAKLEDSAVYLCASHSVRAGRHEQYFGPGTRLTVT.

The CDR3 loop reads CATSREGVGYEQYF. The DNA for the CDR3 is TGTGCCACCAGCAGAGAGGGAGTAGGTTACGAGCAGTACTTC. This chain joins TRBV15 and TRBJ2-7; maybe TRBD2 (5 bases). Per the germline V gene, CDR1 is LNHNV and CDR2 is YYDKDF (reference sequence). The CDR3 has 14 residues. V lost 0 bases to trimming and J lost 4 bases, with 10 bases between them.

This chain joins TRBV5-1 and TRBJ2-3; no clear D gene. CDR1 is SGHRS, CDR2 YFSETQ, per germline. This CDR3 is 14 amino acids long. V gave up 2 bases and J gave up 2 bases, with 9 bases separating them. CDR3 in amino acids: CASSFNSYTDTQYF. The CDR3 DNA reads TGCGCCAGCAGCTTTAACAGCTACACAGATACGCAGTATTTT.

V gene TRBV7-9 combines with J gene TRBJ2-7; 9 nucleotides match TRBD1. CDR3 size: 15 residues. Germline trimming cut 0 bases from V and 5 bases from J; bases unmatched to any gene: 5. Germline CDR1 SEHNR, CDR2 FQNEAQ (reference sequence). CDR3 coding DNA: TGTGCCAGCAGCTTAGCGCGGGACAGGGTCCACGAGCAGTACTTC. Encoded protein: CASSLARDRVHEQYF. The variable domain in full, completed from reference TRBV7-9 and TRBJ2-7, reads DTGVSQNPRHKITKRGQNVTFRCDPISEHNRLYWYRQTLGQGPEFLTYFQNEAQLEKSRLLSDRFSAERPKGSFSTLEIQRTEQGDSAMYLCASSLARDRVHEQYFGPGTRLTVT.

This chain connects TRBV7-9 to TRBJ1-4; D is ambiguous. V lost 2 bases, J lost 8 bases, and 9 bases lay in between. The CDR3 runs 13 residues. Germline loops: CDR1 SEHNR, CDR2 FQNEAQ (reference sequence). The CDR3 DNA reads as TGTGCCAGCAGCTTATGGGGTGGAGAAAAACTGTTTTTT. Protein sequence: CASSLWGGEKLFF.

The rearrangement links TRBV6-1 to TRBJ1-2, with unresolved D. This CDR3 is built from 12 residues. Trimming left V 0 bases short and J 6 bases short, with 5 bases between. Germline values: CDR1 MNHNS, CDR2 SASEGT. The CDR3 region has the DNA TGTGCCAGCAGTGAAGCTTCTGATGGCTACACCTTC. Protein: CASSEASDGYTF.

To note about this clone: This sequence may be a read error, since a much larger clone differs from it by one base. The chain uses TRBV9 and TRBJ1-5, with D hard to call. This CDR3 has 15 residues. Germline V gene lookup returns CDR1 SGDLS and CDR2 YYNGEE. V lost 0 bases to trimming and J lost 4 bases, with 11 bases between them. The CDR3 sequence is CASSVGGGLNQPQHF. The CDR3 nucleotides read TGTGCCAGCAGCGTAGGTGGCGGACTAAATCAGCCCCAGCATTTT.

In nucleotides, the CDR3 is TGCAGCGTTGAAGAGTTGGGGAGCTCCTACAATGAGCAGTTCTTC. Amino acids: CSVEELGSSYNEQFF. The V and J genes are TRBV29-1 and TRBJ2-1; weak D call: TRBD2 (5 bases). CDR3 size: 15 residues. Germline V gene lookup returns CDR1 SQVTM and CDR2 ANQGSEA. V was clipped by 0 bases and J by 0 bases, with 9 bases between them.

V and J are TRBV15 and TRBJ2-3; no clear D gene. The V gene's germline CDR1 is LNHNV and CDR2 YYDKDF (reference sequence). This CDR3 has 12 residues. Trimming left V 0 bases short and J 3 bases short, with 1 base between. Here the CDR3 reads CATSRETDTQYF. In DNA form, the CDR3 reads TGTGCCACCAGCAGAGAAACAGATACGCAGTATTTT.

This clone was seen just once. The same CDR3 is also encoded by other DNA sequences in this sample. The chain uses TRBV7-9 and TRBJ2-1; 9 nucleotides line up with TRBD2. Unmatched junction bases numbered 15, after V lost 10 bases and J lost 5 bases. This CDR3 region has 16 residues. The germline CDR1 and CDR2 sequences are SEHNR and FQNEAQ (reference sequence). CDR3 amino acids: CATTSRVSGRHNEQFF. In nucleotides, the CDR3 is TGTGCCACCACCTCCCGGGTTAGCGGGAGACACAATGAGCAGTTCTTC. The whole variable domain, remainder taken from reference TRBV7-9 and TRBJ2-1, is DTGVSQNPRHKITKRGQNVTFRCDPISEHNRLYWYRQTLGQGPEFLTYFQNEAQLEKSRLLSDRFSAERPKGSFSTLEIQRTEQGDSAMYLCATTSRVSGRHNEQFFGPGTRLTVL.

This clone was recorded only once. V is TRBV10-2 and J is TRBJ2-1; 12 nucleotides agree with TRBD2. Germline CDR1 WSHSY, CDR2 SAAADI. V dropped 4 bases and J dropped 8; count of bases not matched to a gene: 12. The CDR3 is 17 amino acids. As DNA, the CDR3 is TGCGCCAGCAGTGGGCAGGGGGCTAGCGGGAGGGCCGATGAGCAGTTCTTC. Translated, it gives CASSGQGASGRADEQFF.

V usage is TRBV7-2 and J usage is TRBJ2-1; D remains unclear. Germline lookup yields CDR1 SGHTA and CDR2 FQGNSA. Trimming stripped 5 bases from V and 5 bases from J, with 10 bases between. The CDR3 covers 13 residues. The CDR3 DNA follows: TGTGCCAGCAGCCCCTGGGGAAACAATGAGCAGTTCTTC. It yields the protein CASSPWGNNEQFF.